This T cell receptor (beta chain) is drawn from a study of shared clonotypes between healthy human individuals. CD8 cells classed as naive were CD45RO-negative and positively selected for CCR7, excluding terminally differentiated effector memory CD45RA+ cells. CDR1 is MNHNY and CDR2 is SVGAGI in the germline V gene (reference sequence). CDR3 length: 15 amino acids. V was cut by 2 bases and J by 2 bases, with 11 bases left in between. TCRdb's table, derived via immunoSEQ multiplex PCR, lists solely in-frame clones and lacks some. This repertoire shows about 2.1 million clones, about 94% found once; its top ten account for approximately 1.6%.

J is TRBJ2-3 and V is TRBV6-6; D possibly corresponds to TRBD1 (5 bases). The sequence was collected from a man aged 18 to 30 in good health. Some clones in this sample may be carry-over from other donors' samples. The specimen was naive CD8+ T cells from PBMCs. The CDR3 coding sequence is TGTGCCAGCAGTTACGGGGCAGGGCTCACAGATACGCAGTATTTT. This sequence encodes CASSYGAGLTDTQYF.